This is a list of T cell receptor beta chains from one sample in a study of blood T cell repertoires in COVID-19. Only in-frame clones appear in the TCRdb table, and some are missing; sequencing was by immunoSEQ multiplex PCR. Of a few hundred thousand clones in the sample, less than 90% are singletons; the top ten hold roughly 4.9%. The material sequenced was PBMCs or T cells enriched from blood (not recorded which). The source is a woman aged 25 to 39 who had been exposed to COVID-19. The CDR3 runs from the conserved cysteine through the conserved F or W. The order of the fields is D gene, clone size, J gene, V gene, CDR3 length, CDR3 protein, CDR3 DNA. A D gene is named only where the DNA matches it firmly. For some rows the clone size is stated as once, few or many, or as a class when expanded; others skip it.

>TRBD1|NA|TRBJ1-2|TRBV5-1|17
CASSLGGQGPSNYGYTF
TGCGCCAGCAGCTTGGGGGGACAGGGCCCCTCTAACTATGGCTACACCTTC
>NA|NA|TRBJ1-6|TRBV2|13
CASSEGANSPLHF
TGTGCCAGCAGTGAAGGGGCAAATTCACCCCTCCACTTT
>TRBD2|NA|TRBJ2-1|TRBV11-2|17
CASSPQEGSGGYNEQFF
TGTGCCAGCAGCCCCCAGGAGGGTAGCGGGGGGTACAATGAGCAGTTCTTC
>NA|NA|TRBJ1-2|TRBV7-2|13
CASSLAQAKGYTF
TGTGCCAGCAGCTTAGCCCAGGCTAAAGGCTACACCTTC
>NA|NA|TRBJ2-7|TRBV5-1|12
CASSLNNYEQYF
TGCGCCAGCAGCCTAAATAACTACGAGCAGTACTTC
>NA|NA|TRBJ2-2|TRBV5-1|16
CASSKAEQLNTGELFF
TGCGCCAGTTCGAAAGCGGAACAGTTGAACACCGGGGAGCTGTTTTTT
>NA|NA|TRBJ1-2|TRBV5-1|13
CASSLSQDYGYTF
TGCGCCAGCAGCTTGAGCCAGGACTATGGCTACACCTTC
>NA|NA|TRBJ1-1|TRBV30|12
CAFSQGGTEAFF
TGTGCCTTTTCACAGGGTGGCACTGAAGCTTTCTTT
>NA|NA|TRBJ1-2|TRBV7-6|13
CASSLAPGYGYTF
TGTGCCAGCAGCTTAGCGCCAGGGTATGGCTACACCTTC
>NA|NA|TRBJ2-5|TRBV7-3|14
CASSKRGGQETQYF
TGTGCCAGCAGCAAGCGAGGAGGTCAAGAGACCCAGTACTTC
>TRBD2|few|TRBJ2-7|TRBV6-2/TRBV6-3|14
CASSYGTSSYEQYF
TGTGCCAGCAGTTACGGGACTAGCTCCTACGAGCAGTACTTC
>NA|NA|TRBJ1-1|TRBV18|17
CASSPPQGRYLNTEAFF
TGTGCCAGCTCACCACCACAGGGCAGATACCTGAACACTGAAGCTTTCTTT
>NA|NA|TRBJ1-1|TRBV9|11
CASSALDRVSF
TGTGCCAGCAGCGCCCTGGACAGAGTGTCGTTT
>TRBD1|NA|TRBJ1-6|TRBV19|14
CASSIGRGPSPLHF
TGTGCCAGTAGTATTGGCAGGGGGCCATCACCCCTCCACTTT
>NA|NA|TRBJ1-6|TRBV9|15
CASSMTSSYNSPLHF
TGTGCCAGCAGCATGACAAGCTCCTATAATTCACCCCTCCACTTT
>NA|NA|TRBJ1-2|TRBV7-2|17
CASSLRTTGPGNYGYTF
TGTGCCAGCAGCCTCCGAACGACAGGCCCGGGCAACTATGGCTACACCTTC
>TRBD1|once|TRBJ1-4|TRBV5-1|16
CASSWNGQVFNEKLFF
TGCGCCAGCAGCTGGAATGGACAGGTCTTCAATGAAAAACTGTTTTTT
>TRBD2|once|TRBJ2-2|TRBV15|13
CATQRGNTGELFF
TGTGCCACCCAGCGGGGCAACACCGGGGAGCTGTTTTTT
>NA|NA|TRBJ2-1|TRBV2|11
CASSVLNEQFF
TGTGCCAGCAGCGTCCTCAATGAGCAGTTCTTC
>NA|NA|TRBJ2-3|TRBV5-1|16
CASSISRGSGTDTQYF
TGCGCCAGCAGCATTTCAAGGGGAAGCGGCACAGATACGCAGTATTTT
>NA|few|TRBJ2-7|TRBV12-5|17
CASGLVAGTSGSYEQYF
TGTGCTAGTGGTTTGGTAGCCGGGACAAGTGGATCCTACGAGCAGTACTTC
>TRBD2|NA|TRBJ2-3|TRBV10-2|13
CASNSGVADTQYF
TGCGCCAGCAATAGCGGGGTCGCAGATACGCAGTATTTT
>NA|NA|TRBJ1-1|TRBV18|13
CASSPRGNTEAFF
TGTGCCAGCTCACCAAGGGGAAACACTGAAGCTTTCTTT
>NA|NA|TRBJ2-7|TRBV6-5|14
CASSYSAGIREQYF
TGTGCCAGCAGTTACTCGGCGGGGATCAGGGAGCAGTACTTC
>TRBD1|NA|TRBJ1-2|TRBV4-1|17
CASSQFLRDRGLYGYTF
TGCGCCAGCAGCCAATTCCTCCGGGACAGGGGCCTCTATGGCTACACCTTC
>NA|NA|TRBJ2-7|TRBV12-3/TRBV12-4|13
CASTLAVGAEQYF
TGTGCCAGCACCCTAGCAGTGGGAGCCGAGCAGTACTTC
>TRBD1|NA|TRBJ2-3|TRBV5-1|14
CASTSGGRSDTQYF
TGCGCCAGCACCTCAGGGGGCAGATCAGATACGCAGTATTTT